This entry describes one TCR beta chain. This record belongs to a study of blood T cell repertoires in COVID-19. CDR3 length equals 12 residues. Germline-derived CDR1 and CDR2 are LNHDA and SQIVND (reference sequence). V was trimmed by 5 bases and J by 1 base, leaving 6 bases between them. TCRdb's copy holds only in-frame clones and misses some; the assay was immunoSEQ multiplex PCR. The sample lists 45,000 to 50,000 clones, over 75% occurring once. This clonotype was sampled from a woman over 75 with COVID-19, enrolled during active disease. This chain uses TRBV19 with TRBJ2-7; the D gene is possibly TRBD1 (5 bases). Sequences were obtained from peripheral blood. Here the CDR3 reads CASSPGSYEQYF. The CDR3 bases are TGTGCCAGTAGTCCAGGGTCCTACGAGCAGTACTTC. Together with reference TRBV19 and TRBJ2-7, the CDR3 gives the full variable domain: DGGITQSPKYLFRKEGQNVTLSCEQNLNHDAMYWYRQDPGQGLRLIYYSQIVNDFQKGDIAEGYSVSREKKESFPLTVTSAQKNPTAFYLCASSPGSYEQYFGPGTRLTVT.